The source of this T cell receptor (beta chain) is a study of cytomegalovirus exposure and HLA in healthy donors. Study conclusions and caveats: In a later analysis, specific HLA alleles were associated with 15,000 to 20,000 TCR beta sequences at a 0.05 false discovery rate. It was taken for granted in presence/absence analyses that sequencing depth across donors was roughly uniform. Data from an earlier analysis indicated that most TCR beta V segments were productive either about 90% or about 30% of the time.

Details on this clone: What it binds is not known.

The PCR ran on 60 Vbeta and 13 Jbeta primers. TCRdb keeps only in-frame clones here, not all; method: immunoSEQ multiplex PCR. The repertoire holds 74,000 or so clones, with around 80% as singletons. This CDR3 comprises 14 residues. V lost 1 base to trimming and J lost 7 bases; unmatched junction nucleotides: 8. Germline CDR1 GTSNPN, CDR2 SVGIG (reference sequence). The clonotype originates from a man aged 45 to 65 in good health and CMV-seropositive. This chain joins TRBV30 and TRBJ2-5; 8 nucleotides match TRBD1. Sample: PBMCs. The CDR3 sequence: CAWSGGQARLTQYF. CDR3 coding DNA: TGTGCCTGGAGTGGGGGACAGGCCAGGTTGACCCAGTACTTC.